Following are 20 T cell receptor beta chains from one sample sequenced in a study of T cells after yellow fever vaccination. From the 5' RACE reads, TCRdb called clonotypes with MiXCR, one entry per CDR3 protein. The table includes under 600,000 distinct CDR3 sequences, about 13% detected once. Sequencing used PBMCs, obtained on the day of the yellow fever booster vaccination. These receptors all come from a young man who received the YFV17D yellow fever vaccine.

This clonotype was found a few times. DNA for the CDR3: TGTGCCAGCACGGTTGTGGCGGGAAGAGAGACCCAGTACTTC. It codes for CASTVVAGRETQYF. The rearrangement joins TRBV7-2 to TRBJ2-5, with D maybe TRBD2 (6 bases). V dropped 7 bases and J dropped 4 bases, with 16 bases sitting between them. CDR3 length: 14 residues. The V gene's germline CDR1 is SGHTA and CDR2 FQGNSA.

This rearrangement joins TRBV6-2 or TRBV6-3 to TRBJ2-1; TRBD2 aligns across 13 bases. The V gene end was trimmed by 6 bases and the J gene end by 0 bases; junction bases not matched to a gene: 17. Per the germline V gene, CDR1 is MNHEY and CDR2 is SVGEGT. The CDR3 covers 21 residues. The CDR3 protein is CASRTRGWGTSGVSSYNEQFF. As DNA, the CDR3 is TGTGCCAGCAGAACCAGGGGGTGGGGGACTAGCGGGGTGAGCTCCTACAATGAGCAGTTCTTC.

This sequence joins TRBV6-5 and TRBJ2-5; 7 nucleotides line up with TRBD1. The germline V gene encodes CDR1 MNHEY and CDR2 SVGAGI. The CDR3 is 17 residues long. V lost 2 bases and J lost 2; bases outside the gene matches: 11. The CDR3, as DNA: TGTGCCAGCAGTTACCCCCCTAGACGACAGGGTCAAGAGACCCAGTACTTC. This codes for CASSYPPRRQGQETQYF.

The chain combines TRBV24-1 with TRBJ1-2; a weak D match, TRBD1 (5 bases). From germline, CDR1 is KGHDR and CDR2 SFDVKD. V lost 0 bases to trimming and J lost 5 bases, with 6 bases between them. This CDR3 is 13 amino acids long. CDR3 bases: TGTGCCACCAGTGATTTGTCAGGGTATGGCTACACCTTC. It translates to CATSDLSGYGYTF.

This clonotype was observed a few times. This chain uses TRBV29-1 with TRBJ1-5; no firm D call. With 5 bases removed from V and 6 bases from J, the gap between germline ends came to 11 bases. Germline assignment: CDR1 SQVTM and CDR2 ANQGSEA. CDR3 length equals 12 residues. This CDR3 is CSVLVEGQPQHF. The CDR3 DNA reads TGCAGCGTTCTGGTGGAAGGTCAGCCCCAGCATTTT.

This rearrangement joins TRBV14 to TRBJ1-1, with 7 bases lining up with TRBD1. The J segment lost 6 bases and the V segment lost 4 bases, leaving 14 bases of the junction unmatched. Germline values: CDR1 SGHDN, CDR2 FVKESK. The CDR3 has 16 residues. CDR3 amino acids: CASSRTYRGERSEAFF. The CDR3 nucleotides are TGTGCCAGCAGCCGCACCTACAGGGGTGAACGGTCTGAAGCTTTCTTT.

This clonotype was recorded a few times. The CDR3 nucleotides read TGTGCCAGCAGCCCCCACAGGGGTTCAGATACGCAGTATTTT. Its protein product is CASSPHRGSDTQYF. The rearrangement uses TRBV7-2 and TRBJ2-3; TRBD1 aligns across 7 bases. The CDR3 length is 14 residues. Trimming cost V 5 bases and J 4 bases; bases outside gene matches: 6. CDR1 is SGHTA, CDR2 FQGNSA, per germline. The whole variable domain, remainder taken from reference TRBV7-2 and TRBJ2-3, is GAGVSQSPSNKVTEKGKDVELRCDPISGHTALYWYRQSLGQGLEFLIYFQGNSAPDKSGLPSDRFSAERTGGSVSTLTIQRTQQEDSAVYLCASSPHRGSDTQYFGPGTRLTVL.

CDR3 nucleotide sequence: TGCAGCGCAGGGATTGGAAACACCATATATTTT. It translates to CSAGIGNTIYF. This sequence joins TRBV29-1 and TRBJ1-3, with D perhaps TRBD1 (5 bases). V was trimmed by 7 bases and J by 3 bases, leaving 7 bases between them. The CDR3 totals 11 residues. CDR1 and CDR2 (germline): SQVTM, ANQGSEA. The variable domain in full, completed from reference TRBV29-1 and TRBJ1-3, reads SAVISQKPSRDICQRGTSLTIQCQVDSQVTMMFWYRQQPGQSLTLIATANQGSEATYESGFVIDKFPISRPNLTFSTLTVSNMSPEDSSIYLCSAGIGNTIYFGEGSWLTVV.

CDR3 protein: CASSFQGSGTSPKTGELFF. The CDR3 DNA reads as TGTGCCAGCAGCTTCCAAGGTTCCGGGACTAGCCCAAAAACCGGGGAGCTGTTTTTT. The genes are TRBV5-6 and TRBJ2-2, with 9 bases aligning to TRBD2. The CDR3 loop spans 19 amino acids. CDR1 and CDR2 from the germline V gene are SGHDT and YYEEEE. V was pared by 2 bases and J by 5 bases, with 16 bases of the junction left unmatched. Together with reference TRBV5-6 and TRBJ2-2, the CDR3 gives the full variable domain: DAGVTQSPTHLIKTRGQQVTLRCSPKSGHDTVSWYQQALGQGPQFIFQYYEEEERQRGNFPDRFSGHQFPNYSSELNVNALLLGDSALYLCASSFQGSGTSPKTGELFFGEGSRLTVL.

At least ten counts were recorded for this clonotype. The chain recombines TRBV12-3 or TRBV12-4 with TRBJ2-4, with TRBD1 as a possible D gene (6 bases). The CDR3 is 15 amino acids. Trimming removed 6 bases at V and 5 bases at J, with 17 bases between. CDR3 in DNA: TGTGCCAGCAGCCACAGGGATCAGGACGAAAACATTCAGTACTTC. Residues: CASSHRDQDENIQYF.

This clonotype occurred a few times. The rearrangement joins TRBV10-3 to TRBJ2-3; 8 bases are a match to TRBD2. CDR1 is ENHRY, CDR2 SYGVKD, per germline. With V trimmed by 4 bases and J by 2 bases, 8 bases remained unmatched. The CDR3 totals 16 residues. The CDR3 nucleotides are TGTGCCATCAGTGGAGAAGCGGGAGTCTCCACAGATACGCAGTATTTT. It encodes CAISGEAGVSTDTQYF.

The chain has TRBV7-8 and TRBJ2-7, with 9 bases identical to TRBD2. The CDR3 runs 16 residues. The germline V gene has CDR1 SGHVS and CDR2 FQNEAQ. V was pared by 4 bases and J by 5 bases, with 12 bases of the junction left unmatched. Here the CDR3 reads CASSSSPSGIVNEQYF. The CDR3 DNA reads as TGTGCCAGCAGCTCATCCCCTAGCGGGATTGTCAACGAGCAGTACTTC.

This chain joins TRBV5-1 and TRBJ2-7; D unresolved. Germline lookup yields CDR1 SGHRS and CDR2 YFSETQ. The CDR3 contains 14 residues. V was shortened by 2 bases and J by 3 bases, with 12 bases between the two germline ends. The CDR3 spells CASSLGSANYEQYF. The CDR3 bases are TGCGCCAGCAGCTTAGGGTCAGCCAACTACGAGCAGTACTTC.

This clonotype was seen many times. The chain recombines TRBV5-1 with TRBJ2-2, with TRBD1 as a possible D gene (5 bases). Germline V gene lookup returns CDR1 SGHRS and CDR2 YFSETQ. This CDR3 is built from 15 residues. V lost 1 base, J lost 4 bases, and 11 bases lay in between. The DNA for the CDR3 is TGCGCCAGCAGCTTGTTGGGGCTTGGCACCGGGGAGCTGTTTTTT. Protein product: CASSLLGLGTGELFF.

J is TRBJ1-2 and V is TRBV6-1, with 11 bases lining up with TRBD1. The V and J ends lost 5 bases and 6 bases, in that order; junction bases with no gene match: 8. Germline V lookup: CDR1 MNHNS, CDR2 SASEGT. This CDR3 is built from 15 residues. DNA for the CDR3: TGTGCCAGCAGTCCTATGGACAGGGGGCAGAATGGCTACACCTTC. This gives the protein CASSPMDRGQNGYTF.

CDR3 nucleotides: TGTGCCAGCACCCTCGCTGATTCGCCATTCACCGGGGAGCTGTTTTTT. This gives the protein CASTLADSPFTGELFF. The chain uses TRBV5-8 and TRBJ2-2, with unresolved D. V gave up 6 bases and J gave up 4 bases, with 19 bases separating them. The CDR3 loop spans 16 amino acids. CDR1 SGHTS and CDR2 YDEGEE come from the germline V gene.

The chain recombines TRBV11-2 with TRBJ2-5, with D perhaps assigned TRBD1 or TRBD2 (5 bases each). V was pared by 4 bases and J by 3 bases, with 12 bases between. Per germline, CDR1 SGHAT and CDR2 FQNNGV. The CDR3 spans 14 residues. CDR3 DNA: TGTGCCAGCAGCTCCGGGACGAACAAAGAGACCCAGTACTTC. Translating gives CASSSGTNKETQYF.

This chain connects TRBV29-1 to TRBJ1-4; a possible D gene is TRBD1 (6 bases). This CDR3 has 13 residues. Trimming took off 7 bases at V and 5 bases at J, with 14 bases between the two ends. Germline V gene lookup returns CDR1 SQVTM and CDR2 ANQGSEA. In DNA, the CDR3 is TGCAGCGCCACCGGGACATCAAATGAAAAACTGTTTTTT. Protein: CSATGTSNEKLFF.

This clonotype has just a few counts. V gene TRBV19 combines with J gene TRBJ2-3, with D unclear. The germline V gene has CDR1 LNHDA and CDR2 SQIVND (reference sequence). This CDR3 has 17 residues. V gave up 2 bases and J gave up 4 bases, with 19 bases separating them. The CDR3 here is CASSIILADVTPDTQYF. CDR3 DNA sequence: TGTGCCAGTAGTATAATTTTGGCGGACGTAACCCCAGATACGCAGTATTTT.

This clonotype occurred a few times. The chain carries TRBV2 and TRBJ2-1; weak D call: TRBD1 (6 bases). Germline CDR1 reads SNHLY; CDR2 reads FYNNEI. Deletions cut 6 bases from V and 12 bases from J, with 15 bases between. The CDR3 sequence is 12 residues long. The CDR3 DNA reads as TGTGCCAGCAGAGCCACAGGGAATTGGCAGTTCTTC. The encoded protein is CASRATGNWQFF. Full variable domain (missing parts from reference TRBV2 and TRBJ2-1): EPEVTQTPSHQVTQMGQEVILRCVPISNHLYFYWYRQILGQKVEFLVSFYNNEISEKSEIFDDQFSVERPDGSNFTLKIRSTKLEDSAMYFCASRATGNWQFFGPGTRLTVL.